Listed below are T cell receptor beta chains from one sample, sequenced in a study of shared clonotypes between healthy human individuals. Assay: immunoSEQ multiplex PCR; the TCRdb copy retains only in-frame clones and omits some. The sample yields roughly 1,600,000 clones, around 98.5% seen once. What was sequenced was naive CD4+ T cells sorted from blood. These receptors all come from a man under 40 in good health. CDR3s leave out the opening cysteine and the closing phenylalanine or tryptophan. The D gene is left open where the match is weak.

cdr3_length	d_call	v_call	j_call	cdr3_aa
13	.	TRBV27	TRBJ2-7	ASSLFLGHTYEQY
13	.	TRBV9	TRBJ1-2	ASSVYGGPNYGYT
11	.	TRBV2	TRBJ2-2	ASSEAFTGELF
13	.	TRBV5-1	TRBJ2-5	ASSLFAGTSETQY
16	TRBD2	TRBV7-6	TRBJ2-7	ASSLGGDWTSGTYEQY
13	.	TRBV10-3	TRBJ1-1	AIARTGVFGAEAF
13	.	TRBV6-1	TRBJ2-7	ASSEGPQGPYEQY
12	.	TRBV30	TRBJ1-3	AWVVNFSGNTIY
11	.	TRBV9	TRBJ2-3	ASSVVGTDTQY
13	TRBD2	TRBV18	TRBJ2-7	ASSPLAGGTYEQY
11	.	TRBV9	TRBJ1-1	ASSVVGSTEAF
10	.	TRBV29-1	TRBJ2-7	SVILGTYEQY
13	TRBD1	TRBV5-1	TRBJ2-1	ASSLGTVGNNEQF
11	.	TRBV9	TRBJ2-7	ASSKGPGYEQY
12	TRBD2	TRBV18	TRBJ2-5	ASSFRLAEETQY
13	TRBD1	TRBV10-3	TRBJ2-7	AISEYRTGDDEQY
14	TRBD1	TRBV18	TRBJ2-2	ASSPLDRRNTGELF
12	.	TRBV6-5	TRBJ2-5	ASSYSVNSETQY
11	.	TRBV5-1	TRBJ1-1	ASSPRQNTEAF
12	.	TRBV11-2	TRBJ2-7	ASSPGFAPATKY
13	TRBD1	TRBV19	TRBJ1-5	ASSIGQGGNQPQH
12	.	TRBV29-1	TRBJ2-5	SALTASIEETQY
12	TRBD2	TRBV6-5	TRBJ2-7	ASSPGLELGEQY
14	TRBD2	TRBV18	TRBJ2-1	ASSRSGGSSYNEQF
12	.	TRBV18	TRBJ2-7	ASSPPGVAYEQY
14	TRBD1	TRBV5-6	TRBJ1-5	ASSLLEQGSNQPQH
10	.	TRBV18	TRBJ1-2	ASSQPGFGYT
13	.	TRBV30	TRBJ1-4	AWSVRLGGNEKLF
13	.	TRBV5-1	TRBJ2-6	ASSLEGSWANVLT
13	.	TRBV7-2	TRBJ1-4	ASSPQGATNEKLF
13	.	TRBV27	TRBJ1-4	ASSLSGRGNEKLF
18	TRBD2	TRBV12-5	TRBJ2-1	ASGSPSNSSGRAPYNEQF
14	.	TRBV18	TRBJ1-5	ASSPNRGRLSQPQH
14	TRBD2	TRBV2	TRBJ2-1	ANPREGTRSFHEQF
13	TRBD1	TRBV28	TRBJ1-3	ASSRTGTAGNTIY
14	TRBD2	TRBV9	TRBJ2-2	ASSVTSGRNTGELF
12	TRBD2	TRBV18	TRBJ2-1	ASSPGGSTFEQF
9	TRBD2	TRBV20-1	TRBJ2-7	SGLAAYEQY
13	.	TRBV5-1	TRBJ1-4	ASSSQLQGTGKLF
11	.	TRBV28	TRBJ1-1	ASRQPGYREAF
11	TRBD1	TRBV19	TRBJ1-5	ASTADRLQPQH
14	TRBD1	TRBV28	TRBJ1-2	ASSHPGGGRDYGYT
11	.	TRBV5-6	TRBJ2-7	ASRVGAGYEQY
16	TRBD1	TRBV9	TRBJ2-6	ASSAQGQATSGANVLT
12	.	TRBV30	TRBJ2-6	AWKGFSGANVLT
14	.	TRBV4-3	TRBJ2-7	ASSQDGGRAAYEQY
13	.	TRBV27	TRBJ2-2	ASKQLPDNTGELF
15	.	TRBV4-3	TRBJ2-2	ASSQVGLHQGTGELF
12	.	TRBV10-3	TRBJ2-3	AISAYGERDTQY
13	TRBD2	TRBV27	TRBJ2-7	ASSSPSGSVDEQY
13	TRBD1	TRBV9	TRBJ2-1	ASSVTQGAGEEQF